The 12 T cell receptor beta chains in this list originate from one sample, sequenced in a study of blood T cell repertoires in COVID-19. Assay used: immunoSEQ multiplex PCR; TCRdb lists only in-frame clones, some missing. The repertoire includes 150,000 to 180,000 clones, around 84% of them detected once, and roughly 1.5% sits in the top ten. Sequencing was carried out using peripheral blood. The receptors originated from a man older than 75 with acute or convalescent COVID-19.

In this sample, this clone turned up a few times. The CDR3 protein is CASSLPTENYGYTF. Here the CDR3 DNA reads TGCGCCAGCAGCCTTCCGACAGAGAACTATGGCTACACCTTC. The chain carries TRBV4-1 and TRBJ1-2, with a tentative D call TRBD1 (5 bases). Germline-derived CDR1 and CDR2 are MGHRA and YSYEKL. The CDR3 length is 14 residues. Trimming shortened V by 4 bases and J by 2 bases, and 11 bases separated the two germline ends.

The CDR3 DNA reads TGTGCCAGTAGTCCAGACAGATTCTATGGCTACACCTTC. It yields the protein CASSPDRFYGYTF. The chain employs TRBV19 and TRBJ1-2; the D gene is possibly TRBD1 (5 bases). The germline CDR1 and CDR2 sequences are LNHDA and SQIVND (reference sequence). The V end was cut by 5 bases, the J end by 4 bases, with 11 bases between. The CDR3 runs to 13 residues.

The rearrangement joins TRBV5-1 to TRBJ2-7; D remains unclear. CDR1 and CDR2 from the germline V gene are SGHRS and YFSETQ. V gave up 4 bases and J gave up 0 bases, with 5 bases separating them. This CDR3 contains 12 residues. This CDR3 reads CASSLPSYEQYF. DNA for the CDR3: TGCGCCAGCAGCCTCCCCTCCTACGAGCAGTACTTC.

As for this clone: Mismatch with germline at one junction end may stem from a read error. The V and J genes are TRBV5-1 and TRBJ1-3; D is possibly TRBD1 (5 bases). The germline CDR1 and CDR2 sequences are SGHRS and YFSETQ. The CDR3 is made up of 15 amino acids. The CDR3 DNA reads TGCGCCAGCAGCGGTGACAGAAACTCTAGAAACACCATATATTTT. Amino acid sequence: CASSGDRNSRNTIYF.

The J gene is TRBJ1-2, the V gene TRBV7-2; possibly TRBD1 for D (6 bases). Germline V gives CDR1 SGHTA, CDR2 FQGNSA. V was pared by 4 bases and J by 0 bases, with 12 bases between. The CDR3 spans 15 residues. The CDR3 loop is CASSYSTGTNYGYTF. In DNA form, the CDR3 reads TGTGCCAGCAGCTACTCGACAGGAACTAACTATGGCTACACCTTC.

V is TRBV7-8 and J is TRBJ2-2, with 14 bases aligning to TRBD2. Trimming at V came to 5 bases and at J to 5 bases, leaving 4 bases not matched to a gene. The V gene's germline CDR1 is SGHVS and CDR2 FQNEAQ. The CDR3 consists of 16 residues. The CDR3 spells CASSIGTSGGTGELFF. The CDR3 coding sequence is TGTGCCAGCAGCATCGGGACTAGCGGGGGTACCGGGGAGCTGTTTTTT. The full variable domain, rest sourced from reference TRBV7-8 and TRBJ2-2, is GAGVSQSPRYKVAKRGQDVALRCDPISGHVSLFWYQQALGQGPEFLTYFQNEAQLDKSGLPSDRFFAERPEGSVSTLKIQRTQQEDSAVYLCASSIGTSGGTGELFFGEGSRLTVL.

The genes are TRBV14 and TRBJ2-1, with 10 bases matching TRBD2. CDR1 and CDR2 (germline): SGHDN, FVKESK. This CDR3 spans 17 amino acids. Trimming removed 0 bases from V and 10 bases from J; junction bases left unmatched: 12. CDR3 loop: CASSQERAVAGGREQFF. CDR3 nucleotides: TGTGCCAGCAGCCAAGAGAGGGCGGTAGCGGGGGGAAGGGAGCAGTTCTTC.

This sequence joins TRBV18 and TRBJ1-2, with a weak D call TRBD1 (5 bases). V lost 0 bases, J lost 3 bases, and 8 bases lay in between. Germline CDR1 KGHSH, CDR2 LQKENI. There are 14 residues in the CDR3. CDR3 loop: CASSPPQGDYGYTF. CDR3 coding DNA: TGTGCCAGCTCACCACCCCAGGGCGACTATGGCTACACCTTC.

DNA for the CDR3: TGTGCCAGCACCCCGACAGGCAGAGGTTCGGCCCCAGGAGTTTTCTTT. Protein product: CASTPTGRGSAPGVFF. This chain uses TRBV9 with TRBJ1-1, with D possibly TRBD1 on 6 matching bases. This CDR3 is 16 amino acids long. V lost 6 bases and J 13 bases, leaving 31 bases between the germline ends. Germline V gives CDR1 SGDLS, CDR2 YYNGEE. Together with reference TRBV9 and TRBJ1-1, the CDR3 gives the full variable domain: DSGVTQTPKHLITATGQRVTLRCSPRSGDLSVYWYQQSLDQGLQFLIQYYNGEERAKGNILERFSAQQFPDLHSELNLSSLELGDSALYFCASTPTGRGSAPGVFFGQGTRLTVV.

The chain carries TRBV5-1 and TRBJ1-6, with unresolved D. The CDR3 totals 16 residues. Germline CDR1 SGHRS, CDR2 YFSETQ. Trimming took 0 bases from V and 7 from J, leaving 14 bases between them. The CDR3 reads CASSLGDRHGNSPLHF. For the CDR3, the DNA is TGCGCCAGCAGCTTGGGAGATAGGCACGGGAATTCACCCCTCCACTTT.

The gene calls are TRBV18 and TRBJ1-1, with D perhaps TRBD1 (5 bases). CDR1 and CDR2 (germline): KGHSH, LQKENI. V was cut by 6 bases and J by 1 base, with 12 bases left in between. There are 14 residues in the CDR3. The CDR3 nucleotides are TGTGCCAGCTCTCTACTCGACAGGAACACTGAAGCTTTCTTT. It encodes CASSLLDRNTEAFF.

This chain links TRBV5-3 with TRBJ2-7; D possibly corresponds to TRBD1 (6 bases). TRBV5-3 qualifies as an ORF whose function is uncertain. CDR3 size: 11 residues. Here the CDR3 reads CARSLLQGKVV. The CDR3 DNA is TGTGCCAGAAGCTTGTTGCAGGGGAAGGTGGTC.